This is a list of T cell receptor beta chains from one sample in a study of control samples from healthy donors and cancer patients. Using immunoSEQ multiplex PCR, the repertoire was profiled, and TCRdb retains in-frame clones only, with some absent. The table lists 190,000 or so clones, roughly 93% of them singletons. Material: blood. The receptor set was obtained from a man in his late teens or twenties in good health. CDR3s leave out the opening cysteine and the closing phenylalanine or tryptophan. Fields, in order: V gene, J gene, CDR3 protein.

TRBV2,TRBJ2-3,ASSYRGQDTQY
TRBV29-1,TRBJ2-7,SVGMMPSYEQY
TRBV2,TRBJ2-5,ASRDSQETQY
TRBV15,TRBJ2-1,ATSTRGVGDNEQF
TRBV6-5,TRBJ2-7,ASNKRAGEGVQY
TRBV9,TRBJ2-7,ASSVGLLVYEQY
TRBV5-4,TRBJ2-7,ASSPGTSGGYEQY
TRBV6-5,TRBJ1-1,ASSSRTLQGTPEAF
TRBV5-1,TRBJ1-6,ASSLGGTNSPLH
TRBV5-3,TRBJ1-5,ARSLETGLNQPQH
TRBV3-1/TRBV3-2,TRBJ1-5,ASSQDVGQPQH
TRBV12-3/TRBV12-4,TRBJ2-5,ASSFEETQY
TRBV5-4,TRBJ2-2,ASSLLAGLNTGELF
TRBV2,TRBJ1-6,ASSGGSSYNSPLH
TRBV11-2,TRBJ2-5,ASSPIAETQY
TRBV28,TRBJ1-6,ASRVDGTGDSPLH
TRBV6-5,TRBJ2-1,ASIPQRLGEQF
TRBV7-2,TRBJ2-7,ASSRRQGTYEQY
TRBV18,TRBJ1-5,ASSPGRVSNQPQH
TRBV28,TRBJ1-6,ASSFSRAANSPLH
TRBV19,TRBJ2-3,ASSPDRGTDTQY
TRBV12-3/TRBV12-4,TRBJ2-1,ASSLVQYNEQF
TRBV9,TRBJ1-3,ASSVDRGSSGNTIY
TRBV30,TRBJ2-3,AWSVGLAGGDTQY
TRBV7-9,TRBJ1-2,ASSAPVVGLSAGYT
TRBV6-5,TRBJ1-6,ASSYEPAVNSPLH
TRBV2,TRBJ1-2,ASSIGGDHGYT
TRBV10-2,TRBJ2-6,ASRKSDGGGANVLT
TRBV28,TRBJ2-7,ASSFAGHGYEQY
TRBV9,TRBJ2-5,ASSVDWDPQTQY
TRBV29-1,TRBJ2-7,SVVQEGTYEQY
TRBV2,TRBJ2-5,ASIEERAETQY
TRBV7-3,TRBJ2-1,ASSSGTANNEQF
TRBV9,TRBJ2-2,ASSVGPVNSNTGELF
TRBV7-2,TRBJ1-2,ASSDLRGDYGYT
TRBV14,TRBJ1-4,ASSPAGGYSEKLF
TRBV12-3/TRBV12-4,TRBJ2-5,ASSLSGLETQY